This TCR beta chain was captured by sequencing in a study of cytomegalovirus exposure and HLA in healthy donors. The PCR ran on 60 Vbeta and 13 Jbeta primers. Only in-frame clones appear in the TCRdb table, and some are missing; sequencing was by immunoSEQ multiplex PCR. The sample records about 75,000 clones, 65% to 90% being singletons. The CDR3 length is 15 residues. The V gene lost 0 bases and the J gene lost 2 bases, with 8 bases spanning the gap. Germline CDR1 reads SGHRS; CDR2 reads YFSETQ. The rearrangement joins TRBV5-1 to TRBJ1-4, with a possible D match to TRBD1 (6 bases). The sequenced sample consisted of PBMCs. This clonotype was sampled from a man between 65 and 79 years old in good health and CMV-seropositive. CDR3 sequence (DNA): TGCGCCAGCAGCTTGGACAGGGCGACTAATGAAAAACTGTTTTTT. Translation: CASSLDRATNEKLFF.